This TCR beta chain was profiled in a study of blood T cell repertoires in COVID-19. Study in general: T cells, B-cell-depleted T cells, or PBMCs supplied cDNA or gDNA.

This CDR3 is built from 13 residues. After removal of 6 bases from V and 5 bases from J, the junction contained 6 bases not matched to a gene. The germline V gene has CDR1 MDHEN and CDR2 SYDVKM. Data came from immunoSEQ multiplex PCR; TCRdb stores just in-frame clones and leaves some out. The table lists about 67,000 clones, roughly 90% of them singletons, with 0.95% to 1.5% in the top ten. This chain joins TRBV28 and TRBJ1-2; 7 bases fit TRBD1. The sample taken for sequencing was peripheral blood. This receptor was identified in an older woman with acute or convalescent COVID-19. The CDR3 nucleotides read TGTGCCAGCAGACAGGGGCCCCTGTATGGCTACACCTTC. This gives the protein CASRQGPLYGYTF.